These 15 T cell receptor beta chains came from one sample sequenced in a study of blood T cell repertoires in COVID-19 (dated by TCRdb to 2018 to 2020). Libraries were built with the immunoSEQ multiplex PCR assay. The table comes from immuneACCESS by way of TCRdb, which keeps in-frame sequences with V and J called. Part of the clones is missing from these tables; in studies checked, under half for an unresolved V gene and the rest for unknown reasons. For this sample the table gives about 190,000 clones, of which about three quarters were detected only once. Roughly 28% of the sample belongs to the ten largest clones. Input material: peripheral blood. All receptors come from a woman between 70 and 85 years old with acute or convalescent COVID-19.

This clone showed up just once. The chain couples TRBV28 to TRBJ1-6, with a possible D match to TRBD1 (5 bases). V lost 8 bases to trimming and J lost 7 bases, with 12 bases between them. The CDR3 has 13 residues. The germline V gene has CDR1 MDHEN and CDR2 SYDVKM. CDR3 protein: CASGGFGNSPLHF. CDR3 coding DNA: TGTGCCAGCGGGGGGTTTGGGAATTCACCCCTCCACTTT. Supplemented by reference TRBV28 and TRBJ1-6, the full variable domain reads DVKVTQSSRYLVKRTGEKVFLECVQDMDHENMFWYRQDPGLGLRLIYFSYDVKMKEKGDIPEGYSVSREKKERFSLILESASTNQTSMYLCASGGFGNSPLHFGNGTRLTVT.

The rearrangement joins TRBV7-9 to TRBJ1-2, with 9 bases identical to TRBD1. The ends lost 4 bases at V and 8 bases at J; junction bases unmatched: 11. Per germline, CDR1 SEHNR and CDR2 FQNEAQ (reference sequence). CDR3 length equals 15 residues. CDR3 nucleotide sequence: TGTGCCAGCAGCTCCCCTACGGACAGGGGCCGAGGCTACACCTTC. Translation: CASSSPTDRGRGYTF.

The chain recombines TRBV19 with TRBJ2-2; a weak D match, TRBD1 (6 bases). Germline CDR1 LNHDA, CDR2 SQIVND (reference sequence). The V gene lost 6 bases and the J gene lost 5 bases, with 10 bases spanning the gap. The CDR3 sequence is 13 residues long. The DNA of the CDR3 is TGTGCCAGTAGACCAGGGGCTACCGGGGAGCTGTTTTTT. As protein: CASRPGATGELFF. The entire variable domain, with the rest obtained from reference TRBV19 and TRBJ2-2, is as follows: DGGITQSPKYLFRKEGQNVTLSCEQNLNHDAMYWYRQDPGQGLRLIYYSQIVNDFQKGDIAEGYSVSREKKESFPLTVTSAQKNPTAFYLCASRPGATGELFFGEGSRLTVL.

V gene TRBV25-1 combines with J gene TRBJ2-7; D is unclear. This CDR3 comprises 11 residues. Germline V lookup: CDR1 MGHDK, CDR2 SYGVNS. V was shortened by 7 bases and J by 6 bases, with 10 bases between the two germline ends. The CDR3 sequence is CASKTAREQYF. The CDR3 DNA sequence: TGTGCCAGCAAAACAGCACGCGAGCAGTACTTC.

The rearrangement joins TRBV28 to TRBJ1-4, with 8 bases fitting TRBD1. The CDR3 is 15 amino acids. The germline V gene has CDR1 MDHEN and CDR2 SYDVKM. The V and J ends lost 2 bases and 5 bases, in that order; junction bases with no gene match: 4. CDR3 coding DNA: TGTGCCAGCAGTTTAGCGGACAGGGCAAATGAAAAACTGTTTTTT. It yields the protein CASSLADRANEKLFF.

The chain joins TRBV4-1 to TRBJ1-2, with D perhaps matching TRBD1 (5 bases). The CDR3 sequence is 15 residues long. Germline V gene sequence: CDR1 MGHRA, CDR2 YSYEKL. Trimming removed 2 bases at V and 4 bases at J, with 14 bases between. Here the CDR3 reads CASSQSPQGGYGYTF. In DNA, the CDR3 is TGCGCCAGCAGCCAAAGTCCTCAGGGTGGCTATGGCTACACCTTC.

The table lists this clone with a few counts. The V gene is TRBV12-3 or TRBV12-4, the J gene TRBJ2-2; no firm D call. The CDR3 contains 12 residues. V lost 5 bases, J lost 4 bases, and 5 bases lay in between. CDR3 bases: TGTGCCAGCAGTCCAGGCACCGGGGAGCTGTTTTTT. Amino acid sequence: CASSPGTGELFF.

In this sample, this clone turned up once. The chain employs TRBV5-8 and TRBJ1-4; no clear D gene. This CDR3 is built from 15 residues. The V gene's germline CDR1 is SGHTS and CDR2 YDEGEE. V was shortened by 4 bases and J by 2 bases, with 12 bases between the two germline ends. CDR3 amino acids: CASSLRGGTNEKLFF. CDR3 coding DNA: TGTGCCAGCAGCCTTCGAGGTGGCACTAATGAAAAACTGTTTTTT.

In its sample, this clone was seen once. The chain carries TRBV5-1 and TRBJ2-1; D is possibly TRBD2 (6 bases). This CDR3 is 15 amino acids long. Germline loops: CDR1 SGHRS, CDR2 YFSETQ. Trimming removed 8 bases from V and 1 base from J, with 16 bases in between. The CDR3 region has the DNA TGCGCCAGTTCCGAGCGGGCTCTTTCCTACAATGAGCAGTTCTTC. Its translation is CASSERALSYNEQFF. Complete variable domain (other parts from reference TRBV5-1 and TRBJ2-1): KAGVTQTPRYLIKTRGQQVTLSCSPISGHRSVSWYQQTPGQGLQFLFEYFSETQRNKGNFPGRFSGRQFSNSRSEMNVSTLELGDSALYLCASSERALSYNEQFFGPGTRLTVL.

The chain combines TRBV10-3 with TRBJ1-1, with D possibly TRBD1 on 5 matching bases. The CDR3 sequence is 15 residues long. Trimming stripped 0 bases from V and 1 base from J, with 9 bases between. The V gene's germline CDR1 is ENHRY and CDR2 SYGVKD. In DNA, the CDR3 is TGTGCCATCAGTGAGTCGACAGTCCAGAACACTGAAGCTTTCTTT. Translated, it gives CAISESTVQNTEAFF.

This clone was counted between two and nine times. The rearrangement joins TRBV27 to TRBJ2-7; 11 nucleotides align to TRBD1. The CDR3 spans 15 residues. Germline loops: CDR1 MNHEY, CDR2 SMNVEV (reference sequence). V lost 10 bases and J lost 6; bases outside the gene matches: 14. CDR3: CATLPSGTGGSEQYF. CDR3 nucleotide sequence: TGTGCCACCCTACCCTCCGGGACAGGGGGGTCCGAGCAGTACTTC.

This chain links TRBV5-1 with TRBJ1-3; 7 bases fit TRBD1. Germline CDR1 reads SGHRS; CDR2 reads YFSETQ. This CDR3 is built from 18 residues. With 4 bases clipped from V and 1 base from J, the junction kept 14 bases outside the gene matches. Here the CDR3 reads CASSRWASTGYSGNTIYF. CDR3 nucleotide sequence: TGCGCCAGCAGCCGATGGGCGTCGACAGGGTATTCTGGAAACACCATATATTTT.

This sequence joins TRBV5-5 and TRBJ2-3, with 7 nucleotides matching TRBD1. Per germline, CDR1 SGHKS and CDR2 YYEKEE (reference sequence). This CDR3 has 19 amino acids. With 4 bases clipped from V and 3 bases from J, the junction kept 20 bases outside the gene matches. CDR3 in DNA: TGTGCCAGCAGCCTGCGTTTGGTAGTTACGGGACAGAAGACAGATACGCAGTATTTT. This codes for CASSLRLVVTGQKTDTQYF.

In nucleotides, the CDR3 is TGTGCCAGCAGCGTTTTCCGGACAGGGGAGAATGGCTACACCTTC. Protein product: CASSVFRTGENGYTF. The chain has TRBV9 and TRBJ1-2, with TRBD1 identical over 9 bases. The CDR3 is made up of 15 amino acids. Germline CDR1 is SGDLS and CDR2 is YYNGEE. V shed 2 bases and J 6 bases; nucleotides not matched to a gene: 8.

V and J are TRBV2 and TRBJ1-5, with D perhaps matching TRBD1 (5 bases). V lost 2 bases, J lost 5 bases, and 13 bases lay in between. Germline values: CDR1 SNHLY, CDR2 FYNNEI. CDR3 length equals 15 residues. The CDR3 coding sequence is TGTGCCAGCAGTGAACGGTCAGGGATTGATCAGCCCCAGCATTTT. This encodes CASSERSGIDQPQHF.